The clone carrying this T cell receptor (beta chain) was seen a few times. The antigen remains unidentified. CDR3 size: 14 residues. Germline trimming cut 4 bases from V and 3 bases from J; bases unmatched to any gene: 4. Germline-derived CDR1 and CDR2 are LGHNT and FRNRAP. All donors were healthy Caucasians. These data are taken from a study of identical twins. cDNA molecules carried unique molecular identifiers, and template switching added a universal primer site. TCRdb reprocessed the 5' RACE reads via MiXCR and lists one record per CDR3 protein. This sample carries about 200,000 distinct CDR3 sequences, over 8% of them seen once, and the ten largest clones take 5% to 5.5%. General study findings and limits: Partly confounded zero-insertion analyses could result from invariant MAIT and iNKT cells. The models gave estimates that fell short of the out-of-frame TCR alpha sharing seen in monozygotic twins.

V usage is TRBV12-5 and J usage is TRBJ2-3; 7 nucleotides match TRBD2. This sequence originates from a woman under 30 in good health. The specimen sequenced was memory (CD45RO+) T cells sorted from blood. CDR3 in amino acids: CASGSGTTTDTQYF. The CDR3 DNA is TGTGCTAGTGGTTCCGGGACTACTACAGATACGCAGTATTTT.